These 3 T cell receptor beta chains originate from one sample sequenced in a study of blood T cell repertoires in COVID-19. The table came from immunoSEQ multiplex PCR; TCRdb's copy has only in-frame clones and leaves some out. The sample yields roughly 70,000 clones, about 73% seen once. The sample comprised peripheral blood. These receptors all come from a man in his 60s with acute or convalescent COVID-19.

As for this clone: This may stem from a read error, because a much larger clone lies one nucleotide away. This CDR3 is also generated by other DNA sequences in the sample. The CDR3 reads CAWSPVRNTEAFF. The CDR3 region has the DNA TGTGCCTGGAGTCCGGTAAGAAACACTGAAGCTTTCTTT. The chain links TRBV30 to TRBJ1-1; no clear D gene. The V end was cut by 2 bases, the J end by 2 bases, with 9 bases between. Germline V lookup: CDR1 GTSNPN, CDR2 SVGIG (reference sequence). The CDR3 is 13 residues long.

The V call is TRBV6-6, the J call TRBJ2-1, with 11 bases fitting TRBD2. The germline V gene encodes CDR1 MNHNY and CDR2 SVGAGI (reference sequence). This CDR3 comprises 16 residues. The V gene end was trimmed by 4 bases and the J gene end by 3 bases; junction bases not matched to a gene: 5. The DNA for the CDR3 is TGTGCCAGCAGTTCCACGACTAGCGGGAACTACAATGAGCAGTTCTTC. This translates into CASSSTTSGNYNEQFF.

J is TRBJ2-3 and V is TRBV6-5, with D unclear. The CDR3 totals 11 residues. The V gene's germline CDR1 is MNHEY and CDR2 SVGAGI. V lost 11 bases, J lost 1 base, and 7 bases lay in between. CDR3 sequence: CAGGRTDTQYF. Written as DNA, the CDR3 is TGTGCCGGTGGCCGCACAGATACGCAGTATTTT.